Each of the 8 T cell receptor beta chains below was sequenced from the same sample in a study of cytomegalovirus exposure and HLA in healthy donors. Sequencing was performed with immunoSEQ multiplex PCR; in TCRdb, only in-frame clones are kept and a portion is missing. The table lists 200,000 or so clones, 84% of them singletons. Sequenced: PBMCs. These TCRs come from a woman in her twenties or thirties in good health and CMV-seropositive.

CDR3 residues: CASSPPLRGQREGYTF. CDR3 nucleotide sequence: TGTGCCAGCAGCCCCCCCCTAAGAGGTCAAAGAGAGGGCTACACCTTC. J is TRBJ1-2 and V is TRBV11-2; D remains ambiguous. V lost 5 bases and J 8 bases, leaving 24 bases between the germline ends. Germline V gene lookup returns CDR1 SGHAT and CDR2 FQNNGV. The CDR3 consists of 16 residues.

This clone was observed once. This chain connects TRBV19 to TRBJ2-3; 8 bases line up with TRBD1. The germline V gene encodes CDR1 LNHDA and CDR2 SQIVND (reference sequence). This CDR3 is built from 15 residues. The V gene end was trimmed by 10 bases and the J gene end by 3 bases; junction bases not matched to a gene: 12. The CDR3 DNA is TGTGCCACCTCCACCGACAGGGGCTTTACAGATACGCAGTATTTT. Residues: CATSTDRGFTDTQYF.

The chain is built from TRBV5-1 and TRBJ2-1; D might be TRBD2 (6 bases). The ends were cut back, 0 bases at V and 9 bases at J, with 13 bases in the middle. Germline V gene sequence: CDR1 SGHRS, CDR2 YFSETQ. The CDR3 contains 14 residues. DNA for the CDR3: TGCGCCAGCAGCTTGGAGCCAGGGCGGGGTGAGCAGTTCTTC. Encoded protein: CASSLEPGRGEQFF.

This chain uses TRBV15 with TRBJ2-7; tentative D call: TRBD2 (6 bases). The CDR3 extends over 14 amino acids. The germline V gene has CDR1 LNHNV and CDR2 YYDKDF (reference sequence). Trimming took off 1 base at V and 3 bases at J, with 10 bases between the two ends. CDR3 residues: CATSRVTSNYEQYF. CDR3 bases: TGTGCCACCAGCAGAGTGACTAGTAACTACGAGCAGTACTTC.

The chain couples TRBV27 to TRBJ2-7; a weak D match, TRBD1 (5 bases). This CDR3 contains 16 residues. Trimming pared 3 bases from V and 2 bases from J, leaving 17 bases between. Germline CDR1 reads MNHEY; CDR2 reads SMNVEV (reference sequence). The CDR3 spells CASSFGDTTAPYEQYF. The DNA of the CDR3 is TGTGCCAGCAGTTTTGGTGATACGACAGCACCCTACGAGCAGTACTTC.

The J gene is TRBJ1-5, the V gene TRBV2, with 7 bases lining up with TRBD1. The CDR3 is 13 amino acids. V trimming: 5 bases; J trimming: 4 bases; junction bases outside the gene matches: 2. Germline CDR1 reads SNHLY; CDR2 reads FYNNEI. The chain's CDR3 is CASSRTGNQPQHF. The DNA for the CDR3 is TGTGCCAGCAGTAGGACAGGTAATCAGCCCCAGCATTTT.

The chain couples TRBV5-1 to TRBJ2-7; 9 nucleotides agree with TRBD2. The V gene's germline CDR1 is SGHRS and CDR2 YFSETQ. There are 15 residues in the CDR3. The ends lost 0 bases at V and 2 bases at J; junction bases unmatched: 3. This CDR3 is CASSLDGGRAYEQYF. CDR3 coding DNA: TGCGCCAGCAGCTTGGATGGCGGGAGGGCCTACGAGCAGTACTTC.

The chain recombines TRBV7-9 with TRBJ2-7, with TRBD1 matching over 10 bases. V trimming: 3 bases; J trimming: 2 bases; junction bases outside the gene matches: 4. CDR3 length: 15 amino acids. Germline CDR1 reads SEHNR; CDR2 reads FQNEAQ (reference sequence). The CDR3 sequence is CASSLGQGIPYEQYF. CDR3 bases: TGTGCCAGCAGCTTGGGACAGGGGATTCCCTACGAGCAGTACTTC.